The 26 T cell receptor beta chains below were found in one sample sequenced in a study of T cell changes during pregnancy in multiple sclerosis. The data were produced by immunoSEQ multiplex PCR, yet TCRdb's version contains in-frame clones alone and is incomplete. The table lists roughly 64,000 clones, 80% to 95% of them singletons, with roughly 1.3% in the top ten. The source material was peripheral blood, sampled in the second trimester of pregnancy. Source of these receptors: a female donor with multiple sclerosis, enrolled in a pregnancy study.

The chain has TRBV6-1 and TRBJ2-7; 11 bases are a match to TRBD2. J lost 0 bases, V lost 4 bases, and 5 bases had no gene match. Per the germline V gene, CDR1 is MNHNS and CDR2 is SASEGT. CDR3 length: 16 amino acids. For the CDR3, the DNA is TGTGCCAGCAGTGGGGGACTAGCGGAAAACTCCTACGAGCAGTACTTC. Amino acid sequence: CASSGGLAENSYEQYF.

The CDR3 region is CASSLGLAGGHYEQYF. Here the CDR3 DNA reads TGTGCCAGCAGTTTGGGACTAGCGGGAGGCCACTACGAGCAGTACTTC. The chain joins TRBV7-2 to TRBJ2-7; the match to TRBD2 covers 15 bases. CDR1 and CDR2 from the germline V gene are SGHTA and FQGNSA. Trimming at V came to 6 bases and at J to 3 bases, leaving 6 bases not matched to a gene. The length of the CDR3 is 16 residues. Based on the CDR3 plus reference TRBV7-2 and TRBJ2-7, the full variable domain is GAGVSQSPSNKVTEKGKDVELRCDPISGHTALYWYRQSLGQGLEFLIYFQGNSAPDKSGLPSDRFSAERTGGSVSTLTIQRTQQEDSAVYLCASSLGLAGGHYEQYFGPGTRLTVT.

The CDR3 protein is CASSSYQETQYF. The CDR3, as DNA: TGTGCCAGCAGTTCGTACCAAGAGACCCAGTACTTC. The chain employs TRBV28 and TRBJ2-5; D call uncertain. Germline assignment: CDR1 MDHEN and CDR2 SYDVKM. The germline V and J ends were trimmed by 4 bases and 0 bases, with 3 bases remaining between them. CDR3 length equals 12 residues.

J is TRBJ1-1 and V is TRBV10-1, with 7 nucleotides matching TRBD1. This CDR3 is built from 16 residues. J was trimmed by 1 base and V by 0 bases; bases with no gene match: 5. The V gene's germline CDR1 is WNHNN and CDR2 SYGVQD (reference sequence). CDR3 amino acids: CASSESAGTENTEAFF. CDR3 nucleotides: TGCGCCAGCAGTGAGTCTGCAGGGACAGAGAACACTGAAGCTTTCTTT.

The sample holds a few counts of this clone. The chain employs TRBV29-1 and TRBJ2-7; TRBD1 aligns across 8 bases. There are 13 residues in the CDR3. In germline, CDR1 is SQVTM, CDR2 ANQGSEA. Trimming at V came to 5 bases and at J to 9 bases, leaving 12 bases not matched to a gene. The CDR3, as DNA: TGCAGCGTTCAGGTGGACAGGGAAGTTCCGCAGTACTTC. It yields the protein CSVQVDREVPQYF.

V gene TRBV6-5 combines with J gene TRBJ2-1; 7 bases fit TRBD2. The V gene end was trimmed by 6 bases and the J gene end by 2 bases; junction bases not matched to a gene: 7. Germline assignment: CDR1 MNHEY and CDR2 SVGAGI. The CDR3 length is 15 residues. CDR3 DNA sequence: TGTGCCAGCAGCCCACAGCGGGGTCCCTACAATGAGCAGTTCTTC. This sequence encodes CASSPQRGPYNEQFF.

J is TRBJ2-2 and V is TRBV6-4, with TRBD2 as a possible D gene (5 bases). Germline CDR1 MRHNA, CDR2 SNTAGT. The CDR3 extends over 12 amino acids. Trimming left V 6 bases short and J 6 bases short, with 8 bases between. CDR3 loop: CASSTSAGELFF. The CDR3 region has the DNA TGTGCCAGCAGCACTAGTGCCGGGGAGCTGTTTTTT.

This chain joins TRBV9 and TRBJ1-1; TRBD1 might be the D (5 bases). The germline V and J ends were trimmed by 5 bases and 3 bases, with 11 bases remaining between them. The CDR3 consists of 13 residues. Germline loops: CDR1 SGDLS, CDR2 YYNGEE. Here the CDR3 DNA reads TGTGCCAGCAGTAAGCAGGGTTACACTGAAGCTTTCTTT. Amino acids: CASSKQGYTEAFF.

The chain combines TRBV7-2 with TRBJ1-2; TRBD1 might be the D (5 bases). Trimming cost V 0 bases and J 6 bases, with 11 bases left between them. The CDR3 consists of 14 residues. Germline-derived CDR1 and CDR2 are SGHTA and FQGNSA. The CDR3 DNA reads as TGTGCCAGCAGCTTAGCGAGCAGGGAGGATGGCTACACCTTC. This encodes CASSLASREDGYTF. Supplemented by reference TRBV7-2 and TRBJ1-2, the full variable domain reads GAGVSQSPSNKVTEKGKDVELRCDPISGHTALYWYRQSLGQGLEFLIYFQGNSAPDKSGLPSDRFSAERTGGSVSTLTIQRTQQEDSAVYLCASSLASREDGYTFGSGTRLTVV.

The rearrangement links TRBV7-9 to TRBJ1-2; 8 bases are shared with TRBD1. This CDR3 contains 13 residues. Losses at the gene ends were 5 bases for V and 5 bases for J; bases not matched to a gene: 4. Looked up from germline, CDR1 is SEHNR and CDR2 is FQNEAQ (reference sequence). The CDR3 coding sequence is TGTGCCAGCAGCCCGGGACAGGATTATGGCTACACCTTC. Its protein product is CASSPGQDYGYTF.

The chain couples TRBV10-1 to TRBJ1-3, with unresolved D. The CDR3 has 12 amino acids. The V and J ends lost 4 bases and 1 base respectively, with 2 bases between them. Germline V gene lookup returns CDR1 WNHNN and CDR2 SYGVQD (reference sequence). The CDR3 nucleotides are TGCGCCAGCAGTGCATCTGGAAACACCATATATTTT. The encoded protein is CASSASGNTIYF.

The V and J genes are TRBV13 and TRBJ1-1; the D is unclear. V was cut by 1 base and J by 6 bases, with 12 bases left in between. CDR3 size: 14 residues. The germline V gene has CDR1 PRHDT and CDR2 FYEKMQ (reference sequence). CDR3 protein: CASSLAPDLAEAFF. CDR3 DNA: TGTGCCAGCAGCTTAGCCCCTGACTTGGCTGAAGCTTTCTTT.

The rearrangement joins TRBV2 to TRBJ2-5, with 9 bases matching TRBD2. Germline V gene lookup returns CDR1 SNHLY and CDR2 FYNNEI. V lost 8 bases, J lost 4 bases, and 17 bases stayed unmatched. The CDR3 has 17 residues. CDR3 protein: CASLTDAGGPLIETQYF. DNA for the CDR3: TGTGCCAGCCTCACGGACGCGGGAGGGCCGCTCATAGAGACCCAGTACTTC.

The genes are TRBV28 and TRBJ1-4; D unclear. CDR1 MDHEN and CDR2 SYDVKM come from the germline V gene. The V end lost 2 bases, the J end lost 2 bases, and 6 bases lay between the germline ends. The CDR3 extends over 14 amino acids. In DNA, the CDR3 is TGTGCCAGCAGTTTAGCCCAGACTAATGAAAAACTGTTTTTT. This gives the protein CASSLAQTNEKLFF.

The chain recombines TRBV10-1 with TRBJ2-1; D might be TRBD1 (5 bases). This CDR3 has 15 amino acids. CDR1 and CDR2 from the germline V gene are WNHNN and SYGVQD (reference sequence). The germline V and J ends were trimmed by 5 bases and 0 bases, with 11 bases remaining between them. The CDR3 is CASSPQANSYNEQFF. The CDR3 nucleotides read TGCGCCAGCAGTCCACAGGCTAACTCCTACAATGAGCAGTTCTTC.

The DNA for the CDR3 is TGTGCCAGCAGCAGAGACGGGACAGGGCTCTACGAGCAGTACTTC. Its protein product is CASSRDGTGLYEQYF. This rearrangement joins TRBV28 to TRBJ2-7; 9 nucleotides align to TRBD1. The germline gives CDR1 MDHEN, CDR2 SYDVKM. Unmatched junction bases numbered 9, after V lost 6 bases and J lost 3 bases. The CDR3 covers 15 residues.

The V and J genes are TRBV5-1 and TRBJ2-1, with D possibly TRBD2 on 7 matching bases. There are 15 residues in the CDR3. The V and J ends lost 0 bases and 6 bases respectively, with 13 bases between them. Per germline, CDR1 SGHRS and CDR2 YFSETQ. The CDR3 spells CASSLEGGRGNEQFF. The CDR3 coding sequence is TGCGCCAGCAGCTTGGAGGGGGGGCGCGGCAATGAGCAGTTCTTC.

The chain links TRBV5-1 to TRBJ2-2, with 11 bases lining up with TRBD2. CDR3 length equals 17 residues. Per the germline V gene, CDR1 is SGHRS and CDR2 is YFSETQ. The junction had 6 bases not matched to a gene; V was cut back by 4 bases and J by 1 base. CDR3 DNA sequence: TGCGCCAGCAGCCAAGGGACTAGCGGAGTGAACACCGGGGAGCTGTTTTTT. This sequence encodes CASSQGTSGVNTGELFF.

The rearrangement links TRBV28 to TRBJ1-1, with D tentatively TRBD1 (6 bases). V was clipped by 5 bases and J by 0 bases, with 16 bases between them. The CDR3 spans 16 residues. The V gene's germline CDR1 is MDHEN and CDR2 SYDVKM. CDR3 nucleotides: TGTGCCAGCAGTGCTCCAGGGGCGCGTATGAACACTGAAGCTTTCTTT. It encodes CASSAPGARMNTEAFF.

This clone was observed a few times. The rearrangement joins TRBV6-1 to TRBJ2-1, with 9 bases matching TRBD2. The germline V gene encodes CDR1 MNHNS and CDR2 SASEGT. This CDR3 spans 14 amino acids. Trimming cost V 8 bases and J 4 bases; bases outside gene matches: 6. CDR3 loop: CASRLADSYNEQFF. The CDR3 DNA is TGTGCCAGCCGACTAGCGGACTCTTACAATGAGCAGTTCTTC.

This chain links TRBV19 with TRBJ2-1; D ambiguous. This CDR3 has 13 residues. V shed 9 bases and J shed 2 bases, with 11 bases lying between them. Germline lookup yields CDR1 LNHDA and CDR2 SQIVND (reference sequence). CDR3 loop: CASRRETYNEQFF. CDR3 nucleotide sequence: TGTGCCAGCCGTCGTGAGACCTACAATGAGCAGTTCTTC.

This sequence joins TRBV11-3 and TRBJ1-1, with TRBD1 matching 9 bases. Germline lookup yields CDR1 SGHNT and CDR2 YENEEA. The CDR3 contains 14 residues. The trim removed 4 bases at V and 4 bases at J, leaving 4 bases unmatched. CDR3 loop: CASSYRGLGTEAFF. In DNA form, the CDR3 reads TGTGCCAGCAGCTACAGGGGGCTGGGCACTGAAGCTTTCTTT. Full variable domain (outside the CDR3, taken from reference TRBV11-3 and TRBJ1-1): EAGVVQSPRYKIIEKKQPVAFWCNPISGHNTLYWYLQNLGQGPELLIRYENEEAVDDSQLPKDRFSAERLKGVDSTLKIQPAELGDSAVYLCASSYRGLGTEAFFGQGTRLTVV.

This chain joins TRBV6-5 and TRBJ1-5; D unresolved. Germline V gives CDR1 MNHEY, CDR2 SVGAGI. Trimming stripped 2 bases from V and 4 bases from J, with 9 bases between. The CDR3 runs 14 residues. This chain's CDR3 is CASSYRVGNQPQHF. For the CDR3, the DNA is TGTGCCAGCAGTTACCGGGTAGGTAATCAGCCCCAGCATTTT.

The chain employs TRBV7-9 and TRBJ2-7; D might be TRBD2 (6 bases). CDR1 and CDR2 from the germline V gene are SEHNR and FQNEAQ (reference sequence). The V and J ends lost 4 bases and 0 bases respectively, with 13 bases between them. The CDR3 runs 15 residues. The CDR3 region has the DNA TGTGCCAGCAGCTCAAGGTACGGGAGCTCCTACGAGCAGTACTTC. It specifies CASSSRYGSSYEQYF.

J is TRBJ2-6 and V is TRBV7-9; TRBD1 matches 7 bases. The V segment lost 6 bases and the J segment 3 bases; nucleotides outside the gene matches: 11. The CDR3 length is 17 residues. Germline assignment: CDR1 SEHNR and CDR2 FQNEAQ (reference sequence). CDR3 in amino acids: CASSRGQVGVGANVLTF. Here the CDR3 DNA reads TGTGCCAGCAGTCGAGGACAGGTGGGGGTTGGGGCCAACGTCCTGACTTTC.

V is TRBV19 and J is TRBJ2-3; D might be TRBD2 (5 bases). CDR1 is LNHDA and CDR2 is SQIVND in the germline V gene (reference sequence). The CDR3 consists of 16 residues. Deletions cut 6 bases from V and 0 bases from J, with 16 bases between. CDR3 coding DNA: TGTGCCAGTAGGGGTGGCCTAGCTGCTAGCACAGATACGCAGTATTTT. Its translation is CASRGGLAASTDTQYF.